Given below is one T cell receptor beta chain in context. CDR1 SNHLY and CDR2 FYNNEI come from the germline V gene. V lost 2 bases to trimming and J lost 1 base; unmatched junction nucleotides: 6. CDR3 length equals 16 residues. Data came from immunoSEQ multiplex PCR; TCRdb stores just in-frame clones and leaves some out. Of around 31,000 clones in the sample, about 90% were seen once. This specimen belongs to a study of T cell changes during pregnancy in multiple sclerosis. This receptor was taken from a female donor in good health, enrolled as a control in a pregnancy study. Material: CD4+ T cells from peripheral blood mononuclear cells, obtained in the first trimester of pregnancy. This rearrangement joins TRBV2 to TRBJ1-1, with 8 bases matching TRBD1. In nucleotides, the CDR3 is TGTGCCAGCAGTGAATTGAGGCAGGGGGCGAACACTGAAGCTTTCTTT. It specifies CASSELRQGANTEAFF.